The present T cell receptor (beta chain) was sequenced within a study of PD-1 blockade in classical Hodgkin lymphoma. About this clone: Its antigen is currently unknown.

General study findings and limits: Differences between repertoires have undefined causes, possibly disease activity or prior therapy.

Every patient was affected by relapse after autologous stem cell transplantation, while exposure to brentuximab vedotin was not uniform. Libraries were prepared by immunoSEQ multiplex PCR; TCRdb keeps only in-frame clonotypes and omits some of them. The sample records some 13,000 clones, about 80% being singletons. Here the sequenced sample was peripheral blood mononuclear cells (PBMCs), taken at baseline. The receptor was derived from a human donor with classical Hodgkin lymphoma.

The CDR3 region is CASSSLAGVGDTQYF. CDR3 in DNA: TGTGCCAGCAGCTCACTAGCGGGGGTCGGAGATACGCAGTATTTT. The J gene is TRBJ2-3, the V gene TRBV11-2; 11 bases match TRBD2. Unmatched junction bases numbered 5, after V lost 4 bases and J lost 5 bases. The CDR3 contains 15 residues. Germline V CDR1 and CDR2: SGHAT, FQNNGV.